The 21 T cell receptor beta chains below all came from one sample that was sequenced in a study of T cells in Graves' hyperthyroidism and ophthalmopathy. TCR beta CDR3 regions were amplified from RNA. Primed by the HTBI set, a first-round RT-PCR was run on the TCR CDR3. TCRdb independently ran MiXCR on the multiplex PCR reads; one entry per CDR3 protein. The sample shows some 440,000 distinct CDR3 sequences, approximately 14% of them seen only once. Sequenced sample: blood. Source of these receptors: a woman younger than 35 with Graves' hyperthyroidism.

This clonotype was counted many times. The chain uses TRBV3-1 and TRBJ1-5; D remains ambiguous. V lost 2 bases and J 0 bases, leaving 5 bases between the germline ends. Germline assignment: CDR1 LGHDT and CDR2 YNNKEL (reference sequence). The CDR3 spans 14 residues. This CDR3 reads CASSQQYSNQPQHF. DNA of the CDR3: TGTGCCAGCAGCCAACAGTATAGCAATCAGCCCCAGCATTTT.

DNA for the CDR3: TGTGCCAGCAGTCGGGGACAGGGGGTAACCTACGAGCAGTACTTC. Protein sequence: CASSRGQGVTYEQYF. The rearrangement uses TRBV12-3 or TRBV12-4 and TRBJ2-7; TRBD1 matches 11 bases. The CDR3 is 15 amino acids. The V segment lost 5 bases and the J segment 2 bases; nucleotides outside the gene matches: 5.

This clonotype was picked up many times. The chain has TRBV12-3 or TRBV12-4 and TRBJ1-1; TRBD1 is a possible D gene (5 bases). CDR3 size: 13 residues. Trimming took 2 bases from V and 4 from J, leaving 8 bases between them. For the CDR3, the DNA is TGTGCCAGCAGTTTATCGGGGGGCACTGAAGCTTTCTTT. It translates to CASSLSGGTEAFF.

This clonotype appeared a few times. The chain recombines TRBV20-1 with TRBJ1-2; the D is unclear. From germline, CDR1 is DFQATT and CDR2 SNEGSKA (reference sequence). V was shortened by 3 bases and J by 3 bases, with 5 bases between the two germline ends. The CDR3 consists of 11 residues. The CDR3 here is CSASSDYGYTF. The CDR3 bases are TGCAGTGCTAGTTCCGACTATGGCTACACCTTC.

This clonotype was detected many times. This chain joins TRBV27 and TRBJ2-7; 7 bases are a match to TRBD1. CDR1 and CDR2 from the germline V gene are MNHEY and SMNVEV (reference sequence). The CDR3 extends over 17 amino acids. V lost 4 bases to trimming and J lost 9 bases; unmatched junction nucleotides: 21. CDR3 sequence (DNA): TGTGCCAGCAGTTCTCATAGGACAGGCCGCCTACTACGAATGCAGTACTTC. Its protein is CASSSHRTGRLLRMQYF.

The V and J genes are TRBV19 and TRBJ2-6; D ambiguous. The CDR3 is 16 amino acids. With 5 bases removed from V and 4 bases from J, the gap between germline ends came to 15 bases. In germline, CDR1 is LNHDA, CDR2 SQIVND (reference sequence). CDR3 amino acids: CASSAAGRLGANVLTF. CDR3 in DNA: TGTGCCAGTAGTGCGGCTGGACGGCTCGGGGCCAACGTCCTGACTTTC. Supplemented by reference TRBV19 and TRBJ2-6, the full variable domain reads DGGITQSPKYLFRKEGQNVTLSCEQNLNHDAMYWYRQDPGQGLRLIYYSQIVNDFQKGDIAEGYSVSREKKESFPLTVTSAQKNPTAFYLCASSAAGRLGANVLTFGAGSRLTVL.

The J gene is TRBJ2-1, the V gene TRBV29-1; 11 nucleotides align to TRBD2. V gave up 8 bases and J gave up 5 bases; unmatched junction bases: 11. Germline loops: CDR1 SQVTM, CDR2 ANQGSEA. The CDR3 totals 15 residues. The CDR3 sequence is CSHVRLAGGNNEQFF. The CDR3 DNA sequence: TGCAGCCATGTAAGGCTAGCGGGGGGTAACAATGAGCAGTTCTTC.

This clonotype came up a few times. This chain connects TRBV29-1 to TRBJ1-2; no clear D gene. The CDR3 is 14 amino acids. Germline lookup yields CDR1 SQVTM and CDR2 ANQGSEA. Trimming pared 3 bases from V and 3 bases from J, leaving 14 bases between. In nucleotides, the CDR3 is TGCAGCGTTGAGTGGGCGTCGTTGGACTATGGCTACACCTTC. As protein: CSVEWASLDYGYTF.

This chain links TRBV4-3 with TRBJ1-2; 12 bases are a match to TRBD1. Looked up from germline, CDR1 is LGHNA and CDR2 is YSLEER. CDR3 length equals 18 residues. V was clipped by 2 bases and J by 4 bases; unmatched bases: 11. This chain's CDR3 is CASSQRHGTGGFIYGYTF. The CDR3 nucleotides read TGCGCCAGCAGCCAAAGACATGGGACAGGGGGCTTCATCTATGGCTACACCTTC.

This clonotype was seen at least ten times. This chain links TRBV6-1 with TRBJ1-6; 7 nucleotides line up with TRBD1. Trimming took 3 bases from V and 5 from J; bases not matched to a gene: 4. In germline, CDR1 is MNHNS, CDR2 SASEGT. This CDR3 region has 15 residues. CDR3 nucleotide sequence: TGTGCCAGCAGTGACTGGGACAGAGATAATTCACCCCTCCACTTT. Translating it yields CASSDWDRDNSPLHF.

This clonotype has at least ten counts. The chain combines TRBV28 with TRBJ2-1, with D maybe TRBD2 (6 bases). The CDR3 is 15 amino acids. Germline CDR1 is MDHEN and CDR2 is SYDVKM. With 5 bases removed from V and 0 bases from J, the gap between germline ends came to 11 bases. The CDR3 coding sequence is TGTGCCAGCAGTCCAAAGACTAGCTCCTACAATGAGCAGTTCTTC. As protein: CASSPKTSSYNEQFF.

This clonotype was recorded many times. This sequence joins TRBV6-2 or TRBV6-3 and TRBJ2-1, with D tentatively TRBD2 (6 bases). This CDR3 region has 16 residues. CDR1 is MNHEY and CDR2 is SVGEGT in the germline V gene. V was cut by 5 bases and J by 7 bases, with 21 bases left in between. CDR3 nucleotides: TGTGCCAGCAGTAGCCGACTAGAAAGATTTTGGAATGAGCAGTTCTTC. It codes for CASSSRLERFWNEQFF.

This clonotype occurred many times. This chain connects TRBV20-1 to TRBJ2-1; 7 bases match TRBD2. This CDR3 region has 15 residues. After removal of 7 bases from V and 0 bases from J, the junction contained 9 bases not matched to a gene. Germline V lookup: CDR1 DFQATT, CDR2 SNEGSKA (reference sequence). In DNA, the CDR3 is TGCAGTGGCGCGGGACTACCGGACTCCTACAATGAGCAGTTCTTC. This translates into CSGAGLPDSYNEQFF.

In this sample, this clonotype turned up a few times. This chain uses TRBV6-5 with TRBJ2-3; a possible D gene is TRBD2 (5 bases). CDR1 is MNHEY and CDR2 is SVGAGI in the germline V gene. The CDR3 consists of 15 residues. Trimming cost V 4 bases and J 0 bases, with 11 bases left between them. This CDR3 reads CASSSRRASTDTQYF. CDR3 sequence (DNA): TGTGCCAGCAGTTCACGGCGGGCTAGCACAGATACGCAGTATTTT.

This clonotype appeared many times. Here the CDR3 reads CASSSPGQGNTEAFF. The DNA of the CDR3 is TGTGCCAGCAGTTCGCCGGGACAGGGGAACACTGAAGCTTTCTTT. This chain joins TRBV27 and TRBJ1-1, with 9 bases that match TRBD1. The junction had 4 bases not matched to a gene; V was cut back by 4 bases and J by 1 base. The germline gives CDR1 MNHEY, CDR2 SMNVEV (reference sequence). The CDR3 totals 15 residues.

The CDR3 region is CASSQGGGSGRVQPQHF. Written as DNA, the CDR3 is TGCGCCAGCAGCCAAGGAGGGGGCTCGGGTCGCGTTCAGCCCCAGCATTTT. The rearrangement links TRBV4-1 to TRBJ1-5, with 7 bases aligning to TRBD1. This CDR3 contains 17 residues. With V trimmed by 1 base and J by 6 bases, 12 bases remained unmatched. Germline lookup yields CDR1 MGHRA and CDR2 YSYEKL.

This clonotype was picked up a small number of times. The genes are TRBV28 and TRBJ2-4; D not resolved. This CDR3 is 15 amino acids long. Trimming removed 3 bases at V and 8 bases at J, with 17 bases between. Germline V gene lookup returns CDR1 MDHEN and CDR2 SYDVKM. The DNA of the CDR3 is TGTGCCAGCAGTTTTTGGACCCCGGGTAGGGACATTCAGTACTTC. Encoded protein: CASSFWTPGRDIQYF.

This clonotype has only a few counts. The chain couples TRBV9 to TRBJ2-6; 10 nucleotides align to TRBD2. Unmatched junction bases numbered 12, after V lost 2 bases and J lost 4 bases. Per the germline V gene, CDR1 is SGDLS and CDR2 is YYNGEE. This CDR3 has 19 amino acids. CDR3 bases: TGTGCCAGCAGCGTCGGGATCGCAGCGGGAGGGCGCGGGGCCAACGTCCTGACTTTC. This gives the protein CASSVGIAAGGRGANVLTF. Looking up the rest from reference TRBV9 and TRBJ2-6 gives the full variable domain: DSGVTQTPKHLITATGQRVTLRCSPRSGDLSVYWYQQSLDQGLQFLIQYYNGEERAKGNILERFSAQQFPDLHSELNLSSLELGDSALYFCASSVGIAAGGRGANVLTFGAGSRLTVL.

This clonotype was detected many times. This chain joins TRBV20-1 and TRBJ1-2, with D perhaps TRBD1 (5 bases). Germline V gene lookup returns CDR1 DFQATT and CDR2 SNEGSKA (reference sequence). The V gene lost 0 bases and the J gene lost 5 bases, with 28 bases spanning the gap. The CDR3 runs 19 residues. The CDR3 nucleotides are TGCAGTGCTAGAGATCGGGGCAGGGCGCCCTCCCGGATTGGGTATGGCTACACCTTC. Translation gives CSARDRGRAPSRIGYGYTF.

This clonotype was recorded many times. This rearrangement joins TRBV4-1 to TRBJ2-3, with 10 bases lining up with TRBD2. This CDR3 has 15 amino acids. V gave up 6 bases and J gave up 6 bases; unmatched junction bases: 9. CDR1 and CDR2 from the germline V gene are MGHRA and YSYEKL. CDR3 sequence: CASSLSGRPQDTQYF. The CDR3 DNA reads as TGCGCCAGCAGTCTTAGCGGGAGGCCTCAGGATACGCAGTATTTT.

This clonotype appeared many times. The chain links TRBV20-1 to TRBJ2-5; D gene uncertain. CDR1 and CDR2 (germline): DFQATT, SNEGSKA (reference sequence). V was pared by 6 bases and J by 5 bases, with 19 bases between. CDR3 size: 14 residues. The CDR3 here is CSAKRLTIGETQYF. In DNA, the CDR3 is TGCAGTGCCAAGAGACTGACGATAGGGGAGACCCAGTACTTC.